Detailed here is one T cell receptor (beta chain). The sample is drawn from a study of cytomegalovirus exposure and HLA in healthy donors. V was cut by 5 bases and J by 5 bases, with 9 bases left in between. The V gene's germline CDR1 is LNHDA and CDR2 SQIVND (reference sequence). This CDR3 region has 12 residues. Primers: 60 Vbeta forward and 13 Jbeta reverse. TCRdb's table, derived via immunoSEQ multiplex PCR, lists solely in-frame clones and lacks some. Found here are some 85,000 clones, roughly 78% of them singletons; the top ten hold approximately 4.6%. Specimen: PBMCs. The rearrangement joins TRBV19 to TRBJ2-5; no clear D gene. This clonotype originated in a woman between 40 and 55 years old in good health and CMV-seropositive. The CDR3 region has the DNA TGTGCCAGTAGTGCCGGTGTGGAGACCCAGTACTTC. It is translated as CASSAGVETQYF.